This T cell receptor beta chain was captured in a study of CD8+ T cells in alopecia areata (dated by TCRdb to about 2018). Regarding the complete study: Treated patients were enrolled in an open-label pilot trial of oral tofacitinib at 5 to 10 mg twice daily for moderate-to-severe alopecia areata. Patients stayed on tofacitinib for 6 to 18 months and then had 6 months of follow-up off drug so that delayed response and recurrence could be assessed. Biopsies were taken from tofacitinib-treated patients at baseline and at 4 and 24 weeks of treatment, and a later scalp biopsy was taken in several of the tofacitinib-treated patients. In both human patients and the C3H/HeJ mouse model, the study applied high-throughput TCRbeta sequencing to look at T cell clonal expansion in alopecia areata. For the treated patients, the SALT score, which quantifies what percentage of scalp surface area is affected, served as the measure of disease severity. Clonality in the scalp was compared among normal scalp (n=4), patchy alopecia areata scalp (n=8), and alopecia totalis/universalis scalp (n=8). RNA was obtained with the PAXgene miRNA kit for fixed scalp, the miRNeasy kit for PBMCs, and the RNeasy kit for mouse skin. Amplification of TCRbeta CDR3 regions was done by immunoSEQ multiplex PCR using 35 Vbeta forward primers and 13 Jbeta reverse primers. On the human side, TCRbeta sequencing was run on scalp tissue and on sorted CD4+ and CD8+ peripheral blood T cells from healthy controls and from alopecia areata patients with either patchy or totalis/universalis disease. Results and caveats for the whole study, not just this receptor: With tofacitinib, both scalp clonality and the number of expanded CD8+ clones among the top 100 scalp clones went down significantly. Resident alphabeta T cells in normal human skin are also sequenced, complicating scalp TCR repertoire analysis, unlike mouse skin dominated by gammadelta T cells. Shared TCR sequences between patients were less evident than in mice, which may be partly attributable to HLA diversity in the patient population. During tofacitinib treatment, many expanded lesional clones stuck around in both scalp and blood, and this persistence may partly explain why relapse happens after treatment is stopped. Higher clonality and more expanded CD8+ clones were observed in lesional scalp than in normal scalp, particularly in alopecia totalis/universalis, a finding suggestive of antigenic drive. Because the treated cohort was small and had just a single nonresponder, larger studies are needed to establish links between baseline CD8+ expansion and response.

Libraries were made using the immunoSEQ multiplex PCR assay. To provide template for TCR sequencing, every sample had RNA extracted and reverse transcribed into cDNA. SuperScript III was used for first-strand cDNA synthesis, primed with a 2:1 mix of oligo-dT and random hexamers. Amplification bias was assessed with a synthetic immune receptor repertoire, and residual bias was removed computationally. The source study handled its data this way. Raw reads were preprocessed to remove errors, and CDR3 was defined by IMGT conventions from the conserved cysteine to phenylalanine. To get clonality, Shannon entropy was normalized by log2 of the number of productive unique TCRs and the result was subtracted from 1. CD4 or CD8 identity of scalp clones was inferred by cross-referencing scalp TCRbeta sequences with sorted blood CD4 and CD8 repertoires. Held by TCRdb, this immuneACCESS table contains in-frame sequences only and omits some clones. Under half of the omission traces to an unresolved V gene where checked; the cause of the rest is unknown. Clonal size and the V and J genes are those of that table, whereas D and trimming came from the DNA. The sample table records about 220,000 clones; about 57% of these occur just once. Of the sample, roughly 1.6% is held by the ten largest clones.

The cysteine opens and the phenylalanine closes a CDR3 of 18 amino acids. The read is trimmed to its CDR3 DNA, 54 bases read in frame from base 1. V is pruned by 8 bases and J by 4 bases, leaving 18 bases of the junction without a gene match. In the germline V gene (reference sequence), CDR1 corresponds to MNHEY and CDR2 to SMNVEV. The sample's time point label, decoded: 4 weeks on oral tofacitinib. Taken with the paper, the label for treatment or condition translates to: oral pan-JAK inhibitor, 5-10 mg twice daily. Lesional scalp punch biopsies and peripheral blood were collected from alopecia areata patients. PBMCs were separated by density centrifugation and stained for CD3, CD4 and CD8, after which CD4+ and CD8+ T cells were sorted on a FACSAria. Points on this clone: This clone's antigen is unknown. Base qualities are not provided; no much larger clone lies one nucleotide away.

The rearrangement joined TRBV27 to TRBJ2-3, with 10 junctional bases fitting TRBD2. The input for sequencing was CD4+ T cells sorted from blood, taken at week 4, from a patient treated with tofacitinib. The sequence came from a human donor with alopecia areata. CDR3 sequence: CASCALLWGSGGSDTQYF. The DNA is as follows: TGTGCCAGCTGCGCCCTCTTATGGGGTAGCGGGGGGTCAGATACGCAGTATTTT.